This T cell receptor beta chain came from a study of blood T cells in healthy people across ages (dated by TCRdb to between 2014 and 2017). At the level of the whole study: Template switching captured roughly one uniquely barcoded TCR beta cDNA molecule per two T cells in model experiments. The study measured age-related changes in TCR beta repertoire diversity using deep sequencing normalized with unique cDNA molecular identifiers. The donors were divided into four age groups: young (average approximately 17 years), middle-aged (approximately 39), aged (about 56) and long-lived (about 80). Donors of different ages were randomly distributed across sequencing lanes to avoid experimental bias. Two additional independent replicas of 1 million unique cDNA reads from the same blood draw were analyzed for two donors (one aged 18 to 29 and one aged 80 or older).

Donors were approximately 42 systemically healthy Caucasian individuals from Russia aged about 6 to 100 years. Each donor gave approximately 9.3 milliliters of peripheral blood, collected into EDTA-treated Vacutainer tubes. Ficoll-Paque density-gradient centrifugation was used to isolate PBMCs, with at least 6.5 million per sample. Trizol reagent was used to extract total RNA from the PBMCs, yielding at least 6 micrograms per sample. Naive CD45RAhigh/CD27high T cell percentages were measured by flow cytometry on a PBMC aliquot from every donor. In the germline V gene, CDR1 corresponds to MDHEN and CDR2 to SYDVKM. CDR3 length: 12 amino acids, cysteine to phenylalanine. This entry keeps only the CDR3 DNA: 36 bases, framed from base 1. V is cut by 7 bases and J by 5 bases, and the space between the germline ends is 9 bases. Library method: 5' RACE. TCRdb lists the instrument as Illumina HiSeq 2500. A second PCR of 7 to 11 cycles was performed with a sample-barcoded 5' primer and a J-beta primer mix. A template-switch 5' adaptor carrying 12 random nucleotides introduced a unique molecular identifier onto each TCR beta cDNA molecule. Each sample yielded at least 3 million CDR3-containing paired-end reads. First-strand cDNA was synthesized from all RNA with the Mint cDNA synthesis kit, primed by a TRBC-specific oligonucleotide. Following uracil-DNA glycosylase treatment, all cDNA underwent a first 18-cycle PCR with the universal primers M1SS and BC2_uni_R. The source study handled its data this way. Normalization of each sample was performed by random selection of 1 million high-quality reads, each carrying a distinct molecular identifier. Reads with shared molecular identifiers were discarded instead of being binned into consensus sequences. MiTCR, with a Q25 quality threshold and the strictest error-elimination algorithm, was used for CDR3 identification, clonotype clustering and error correction. A nonparametric unseen species model with Euler transformation was used to estimate a lower bound on total TCR beta diversity. TCRdb cleaned the public reads at Q25 with fastp, built clones with MiXCR and kept in-frame beta chains. One record per CDR3 amino acid sequence lists the most common genes and DNA. TCRdb assigned the V and J calls; the authors' analysis was not used. This sample comprises over a million distinct CDR3 sequences, more than 40% of them detected only once. Of the sample, approximately 17% falls within the top ten clones.

Overall results and qualifications from the work: Bulk unsorted PBMC profiling prevented conclusive comparison of naive and antigen-experienced compartments. Observed TCR beta diversity correlated strongly with the percentage of naive T cells measured by flow cytometry. Total diversity estimates from one million sequenced T cells were considered lower bounds and underestimates. Compared with the aged group, the long-lived group had more naive CD4+ T cells, fewer expanded clones and increased TCR diversity, suggesting age selection. Because donor CMV infection status was unknown, age-related changes in expanded clonotypes were potentially confounded. Observed TCR beta diversity per million T cells fell roughly linearly with age, and a significant reduction was already apparent by age roughly 40.

Comment on this clonotype: The clone's antigen remains unknown. No base qualities exist here, and no much larger clone lies one base off it.

The V and J genes are TRBV28 and TRBJ2-1; the D gene cannot be named for sure. The sequenced material came from blood. The source is a woman in her fifties or sixties in good health. The CDR3 corresponds to CASIGFNNEQFF. The nucleotide sequence reads TGTGCCAGCATAGGGTTTAACAATGAGCAGTTCTTC.